The rows below give T cell receptor beta chains drawn from one sample of a study of cytomegalovirus exposure and HLA in healthy donors. The method was immunoSEQ multiplex PCR; TCRdb's version includes in-frame clones alone and lacks a portion of them. The sample lists approximately 150,000 clones, approximately 71% seen once, with less than 11% in the top ten. Sequencing input: PBMCs. These receptors all stem from a man aged 30 to 39 in good health and CMV-seropositive. The CDR3 runs from the conserved cysteine through the conserved F or W. The order of the fields is clone size, V gene, J gene, D gene, CDR3 protein, CDR3 DNA. A D gene is named only where the DNA matches it firmly. Clone size is not always given. Where it is, it says once, few, many or a class for expanded clones.

abundance: few
v_gene: TRBV28
j_gene: TRBJ2-7
d_gene: TRBD1
CDR3aa: CASSETGHYEQYF
CDR3nt: TGTGCCAGCAGTGAGACAGGGCACTACGAGCAGTACTTC

abundance: -
v_gene: TRBV28
j_gene: TRBJ1-3
d_gene: -
CDR3aa: CASSPPYSSGNTIYF
CDR3nt: TGTGCCAGCAGTCCTCCATACAGCTCTGGAAACACCATATATTTT

abundance: -
v_gene: TRBV29-1
j_gene: TRBJ1-2
d_gene: TRBD1
CDR3aa: CSVEDRTGMHYGYTF
CDR3nt: TGCAGCGTTGAAGACCGGACAGGGATGCACTATGGCTACACCTTC

abundance: few
v_gene: TRBV11-3
j_gene: TRBJ2-7
d_gene: TRBD1
CDR3aa: CASSLEGTGGRSEQYF
CDR3nt: TGTGCCAGCAGCTTAGAGGGAACAGGGGGCCGAAGCGAGCAGTACTTC

abundance: few
v_gene: TRBV6-6
j_gene: TRBJ1-1
d_gene: TRBD1
CDR3aa: CASTPQGGTEAFF
CDR3nt: TGTGCCAGCACCCCACAGGGGGGGACTGAAGCTTTCTTT

abundance: few
v_gene: TRBV5-1
j_gene: TRBJ2-1
d_gene: -
CDR3aa: CASSLGQAYNEQFF
CDR3nt: TGCGCCAGCAGCTTGGGGCAGGCGTACAATGAGCAGTTCTTC

abundance: -
v_gene: TRBV19
j_gene: TRBJ1-1
d_gene: -
CDR3aa: CASSIASGNTEAFF
CDR3nt: TGTGCCAGTAGTATAGCCAGCGGGAACACTGAAGCTTTCTTT

abundance: -
v_gene: TRBV9
j_gene: TRBJ2-5
d_gene: -
CDR3aa: CASSAGTSPPGAQYF
CDR3nt: TGTGCCAGCAGCGCGGGGACCTCGCCCCCGGGGGCCCAGTACTTC

abundance: -
v_gene: TRBV10-3
j_gene: TRBJ2-7
d_gene: TRBD2
CDR3aa: CAISESLAGAYEQYF
CDR3nt: TGTGCCATCAGTGAGTCGCTAGCGGGAGCCTACGAGCAGTACTTC

abundance: -
v_gene: TRBV29-1
j_gene: TRBJ2-2
d_gene: -
CDR3aa: CSVVGQLNTGELFF
CDR3nt: TGCAGCGTTGTCGGACAGTTAAACACCGGGGAGCTGTTTTTT

abundance: -
v_gene: TRBV10-1
j_gene: TRBJ2-7
d_gene: -
CDR3aa: CASSDRAYEQYF
CDR3nt: TGCGCCAGCAGTGACAGGGCCTACGAGCAGTACTTC

abundance: -
v_gene: TRBV19
j_gene: TRBJ2-3
d_gene: TRBD2
CDR3aa: CASSTLGLAGEDTQYF
CDR3nt: TGTGCCAGTAGCACTTTGGGACTAGCGGGAGAAGATACGCAGTATTTT

abundance: few
v_gene: TRBV7-9
j_gene: TRBJ1-1
d_gene: -
CDR3aa: CASSLEGGAGEAFF
CDR3nt: TGTGCCAGCAGCTTAGAAGGGGGGGCGGGTGAAGCTTTCTTT

abundance: -
v_gene: TRBV4-2
j_gene: TRBJ1-4
d_gene: TRBD1
CDR3aa: CASSQVQTGSAGGKLFF
CDR3nt: TGTGCCAGCAGCCAAGTACAGACAGGGTCCGCGGGCGGAAAACTGTTTTTT

abundance: -
v_gene: TRBV9
j_gene: TRBJ2-2
d_gene: -
CDR3aa: CASSTGLGGGELFF
CDR3nt: TGTGCCAGCAGCACGGGCCTAGGAGGAGGGGAGCTGTTTTTT

abundance: -
v_gene: TRBV2
j_gene: TRBJ1-5
d_gene: -
CDR3aa: CASSDLNQPQHF
CDR3nt: TGTGCCAGCAGTGATCTAAATCAGCCCCAGCATTTT

abundance: -
v_gene: TRBV5-5
j_gene: TRBJ1-5
d_gene: TRBD1
CDR3aa: CASSPKGQGISVNQPQHF
CDR3nt: TGTGCCAGCAGCCCCAAGGGACAGGGAATAAGTGTCAATCAGCCCCAGCATTTT

abundance: few
v_gene: TRBV18
j_gene: TRBJ1-4
d_gene: -
CDR3aa: CASSPGLQANEKLFF
CDR3nt: TGTGCCAGCTCACCAGGTTTGCAGGCGAATGAAAAACTGTTTTTT

abundance: few
v_gene: TRBV18
j_gene: TRBJ2-3
d_gene: TRBD2
CDR3aa: CASSLSSGDSTQYF
CDR3nt: TGTGCCAGCTCACTTTCTAGCGGAGACAGTACGCAGTATTTT

abundance: few
v_gene: TRBV10-3
j_gene: TRBJ1-5
d_gene: -
CDR3aa: CAISESNPSRARPQHF
CDR3nt: TGTGCCATCAGTGAGTCGAACCCATCGAGGGCCCGGCCCCAGCATTTT

abundance: -
v_gene: TRBV9
j_gene: TRBJ2-1
d_gene: TRBD2
CDR3aa: CASSVGLAENNEQFF
CDR3nt: TGTGCCAGCAGCGTCGGACTAGCGGAGAACAATGAGCAGTTCTTC

abundance: -
v_gene: TRBV2
j_gene: TRBJ2-7
d_gene: -
CDR3aa: CASSEGFRKKADYEQYF
CDR3nt: TGTGCCAGCAGTGAAGGCTTTCGGAAGAAGGCAGACTACGAGCAGTACTTC

abundance: -
v_gene: TRBV6-6
j_gene: TRBJ1-2
d_gene: -
CDR3aa: CASSPRTIHYGYTF
CDR3nt: TGTGCCAGCAGTCCTAGGACTATCCACTATGGCTACACCTTC

abundance: few
v_gene: TRBV19
j_gene: TRBJ1-5
d_gene: -
CDR3aa: CASSISQGLYQPQHF
CDR3nt: TGTGCCAGTAGTATATCGCAGGGTTTGTATCAGCCCCAGCATTTT

abundance: -
v_gene: TRBV19
j_gene: TRBJ2-5
d_gene: -
CDR3aa: CASSLWTYETQYF
CDR3nt: TGTGCCAGTAGTCTTTGGACTTATGAGACCCAGTACTTC

abundance: -
v_gene: TRBV10-3
j_gene: TRBJ2-6
d_gene: -
CDR3aa: CASRGGTYSGANVLTF
CDR3nt: TGTGCCTCTAGAGGAGGTACCTACTCTGGGGCCAACGTCCTGACTTTC

abundance: -
v_gene: TRBV10-2
j_gene: TRBJ1-5
d_gene: -
CDR3aa: CATRTGSNQPQHF
CDR3nt: TGCGCCACGCGGACGGGAAGCAATCAGCCCCAGCATTTT

abundance: few
v_gene: TRBV19
j_gene: TRBJ1-5
d_gene: TRBD1
CDR3aa: CASSGATGGVGNQPQHF
CDR3nt: TGTGCCAGTAGTGGGGCGACAGGGGGCGTTGGCAATCAGCCCCAGCATTTT

abundance: -
v_gene: TRBV19
j_gene: TRBJ2-7
d_gene: -
CDR3aa: CASREGGRREQYF
CDR3nt: TGTGCCAGTCGGGAAGGGGGACGTAGGGAGCAGTACTTC

abundance: -
v_gene: TRBV4-2
j_gene: TRBJ2-3
d_gene: TRBD2
CDR3aa: CASSRLAGGPTDTQYF
CDR3nt: TGTGCCAGCAGCCGACTAGCGGGAGGGCCCACAGATACGCAGTATTTT

abundance: -
v_gene: TRBV7-8
j_gene: TRBJ2-3
d_gene: -
CDR3aa: CASTPSRGSSDTQYF
CDR3nt: TGTGCCAGCACACCCAGCAGGGGTAGCTCAGATACGCAGTATTTT

abundance: -
v_gene: TRBV19
j_gene: TRBJ1-2
d_gene: -
CDR3aa: CASSIDTDRTNYGYTF
CDR3nt: TGTGCCAGTAGTATAGACACGGACAGAACTAACTATGGCTACACCTTC

abundance: -
v_gene: TRBV2
j_gene: TRBJ2-5
d_gene: -
CDR3aa: CASRVLDTIGETQYF
CDR3nt: TGTGCCAGCAGAGTTTTGGACACTATTGGGGAGACCCAGTACTTC

abundance: -
v_gene: TRBV25-1
j_gene: TRBJ2-1
d_gene: TRBD2
CDR3aa: CASSGTSGTHEQFF
CDR3nt: TGTGCCAGCAGTGGGACTAGCGGGACTCATGAGCAGTTCTTC

abundance: -
v_gene: TRBV5-1
j_gene: TRBJ1-5
d_gene: -
CDR3aa: CASSLGVTDNQPQHF
CDR3nt: TGCGCCAGCAGCTTAGGGGTGACGGACAATCAGCCCCAGCATTTT

abundance: once
v_gene: TRBV4-1
j_gene: TRBJ1-3
d_gene: TRBD1
CDR3aa: CASSHEGASGNTIYF
CDR3nt: TGCGCCAGCAGCCACGAGGGGGCCAGTGGAAACACCATATATTTT

abundance: -
v_gene: TRBV21-1
j_gene: TRBJ1-5
d_gene: -
CDR3aa: CASSKIRDREGNQPQHF
CDR3nt: TGTGCCAGCAGCAAAATCCGGGACAGGGAGGGCAATCAGCCCCAGCATTTT

abundance: -
v_gene: TRBV28
j_gene: TRBJ1-4
d_gene: TRBD1
CDR3aa: CASRSGQVLGNEKLFF
CDR3nt: TGTGCCAGCAGGAGTGGACAGGTCCTTGGGAATGAAAAACTGTTTTTT

abundance: -
v_gene: TRBV18
j_gene: TRBJ1-2
d_gene: TRBD1
CDR3aa: CASSPRTGVDYGYTF
CDR3nt: TGTGCCAGCTCACCGAGGACAGGGGTGGACTATGGCTACACCTTC

abundance: few
v_gene: TRBV30
j_gene: TRBJ1-6
d_gene: -
CDR3aa: CAWSPSEGSRHF
CDR3nt: TGTGCCTGGAGTCCTTCGGAGGGAAGCCGCCACTTT

abundance: -
v_gene: TRBV7-2
j_gene: TRBJ2-2
d_gene: -
CDR3aa: CASSLDGISGELFF
CDR3nt: TGTGCCAGCAGCTTAGACGGGATATCCGGGGAGCTGTTTTTT

abundance: once
v_gene: TRBV30
j_gene: TRBJ2-2
d_gene: TRBD1
CDR3aa: CACRTGRWTGELFF
CDR3nt: TGTGCCTGTAGGACAGGGCGTTGGACCGGGGAGCTGTTTTTT

abundance: few
v_gene: TRBV27
j_gene: TRBJ1-2
d_gene: -
CDR3aa: CASSLSPSSNYGYTF
CDR3nt: TGTGCCAGCAGTTTATCCCCGAGTTCTAACTATGGCTACACCTTC

abundance: -
v_gene: TRBV2
j_gene: TRBJ2-7
d_gene: -
CDR3aa: CASRTSRGREQYF
CDR3nt: TGTGCCAGCAGAACCTCCAGGGGACGCGAGCAGTACTTC

abundance: -
v_gene: TRBV18
j_gene: TRBJ2-2
d_gene: -
CDR3aa: CASSLLAQNTGELFF
CDR3nt: TGTGCCAGCTCATTACTAGCCCAGAACACCGGGGAGCTGTTTTTT

abundance: -
v_gene: TRBV11-2
j_gene: TRBJ1-4
d_gene: TRBD1
CDR3aa: CASSDQGARSEKLFF
CDR3nt: TGTGCCAGCAGCGATCAGGGGGCGCGGAGTGAAAAACTGTTTTTT

abundance: -
v_gene: TRBV4-1
j_gene: TRBJ2-2
d_gene: -
CDR3aa: CASSQDSGRLFF
CDR3nt: TGCGCCAGCAGCCAAGATTCGGGGAGGCTGTTTTTT

abundance: -
v_gene: TRBV5-1
j_gene: TRBJ1-4
d_gene: -
CDR3aa: CASTFGGTYNEKLFF
CDR3nt: TGCGCCAGCACCTTCGGGGGGACATACAATGAAAAACTGTTTTTT

abundance: -
v_gene: TRBV7-9
j_gene: TRBJ1-2
d_gene: -
CDR3aa: CASSSDGAGHGYTF
CDR3nt: TGTGCCAGCAGCTCGGATGGGGCCGGTCATGGCTACACCTTC

abundance: -
v_gene: TRBV4-2
j_gene: TRBJ2-1
d_gene: TRBD2
CDR3aa: CASSPGERESFYEQFF
CDR3nt: TGTGCCAGCAGCCCCGGCGAGCGGGAGAGTTTCTATGAGCAGTTCTTC

abundance: -
v_gene: TRBV5-4
j_gene: TRBJ1-1
d_gene: -
CDR3aa: CASRGHLNTEAFF
CDR3nt: TGTGCCAGCAGAGGACATCTGAACACTGAAGCTTTCTTT

abundance: -
v_gene: TRBV19
j_gene: TRBJ2-3
d_gene: -
CDR3aa: CASSIVWDAGSDTQYF
CDR3nt: TGTGCCAGTAGTATAGTTTGGGACGCGGGATCAGATACGCAGTATTTT

abundance: -
v_gene: TRBV6-6
j_gene: TRBJ2-3
d_gene: TRBD2
CDR3aa: CASSYGTSDTDTQYF
CDR3nt: TGTGCCAGCAGTTACGGGACTAGCGACACAGATACGCAGTATTTT

abundance: -
v_gene: TRBV5-1
j_gene: TRBJ2-1
d_gene: TRBD2
CDR3aa: CASSLAGREGHTYNEQFF
CDR3nt: TGCGCCAGCAGCTTGGCCGGGCGGGAGGGCCACACCTACAATGAGCAGTTCTTC

abundance: -
v_gene: TRBV15
j_gene: TRBJ1-4
d_gene: TRBD1
CDR3aa: CATSRPGQGFPNEKLFF
CDR3nt: TGTGCCACCAGCAGGCCGGGACAGGGGTTCCCCAATGAAAAACTGTTTTTT

abundance: -
v_gene: TRBV28
j_gene: TRBJ1-4
d_gene: TRBD1
CDR3aa: CASNSPGDRGIGKLFF
CDR3nt: TGTGCCAGCAATTCTCCTGGGGACAGGGGGATTGGAAAACTGTTTTTT

abundance: -
v_gene: TRBV11-3
j_gene: TRBJ2-7
d_gene: TRBD1
CDR3aa: CASSLGTGAQYF
CDR3nt: TGTGCCAGCAGCTTGGGGACAGGGGCGCAGTACTTC

abundance: -
v_gene: TRBV9
j_gene: TRBJ2-7
d_gene: TRBD1
CDR3aa: CASSVGGQLLTYEQYF
CDR3nt: TGTGCCAGCAGCGTAGGGGGACAGCTACTCACTTACGAGCAGTACTTC

abundance: few
v_gene: TRBV18
j_gene: TRBJ2-5
d_gene: -
CDR3aa: CASSPSKAGETQYF
CDR3nt: TGTGCCAGCTCACCATCTAAAGCTGGAGAGACCCAGTACTTC

abundance: -
v_gene: TRBV7-9
j_gene: TRBJ2-3
d_gene: -
CDR3aa: CASSLVGGAGTDTQYF
CDR3nt: TGTGCCAGCAGCCTAGTTGGGGGGGCCGGCACAGATACGCAGTATTTT